This passage covers 3 T cell receptor beta chains from one sample sequenced in a study of identical twins. TCRdb reprocessed the 5' RACE reads with MiXCR, giving one entry per CDR3 protein. The sample has hundreds of thousands of distinct CDR3 sequences, around an eighth seen once. These records were also assigned to another study, of yellow fever vaccine responses in identical twins.

Sequenced material: PBMCs. These receptors came from a woman aged 18-29 years in good health.

In this sample, this clonotype turned up a few times. J is TRBJ2-5 and V is TRBV7-6, with D possibly being TRBD2 (6 bases). The CDR3 runs 15 residues. With 0 bases removed from V and 5 bases from J, the gap between germline ends came to 13 bases. The germline CDR1 and CDR2 sequences are SGHVS and FNYEAQ. CDR3 protein: CASSLARGVGETQYF. The CDR3 bases are TGTGCCAGCAGCTTAGCGCGGGGAGTTGGGGAGACCCAGTACTTC.

This clonotype was seen a handful of times. This chain links TRBV29-1 with TRBJ2-5; a possible D gene is TRBD1 (6 bases). Germline V gene lookup returns CDR1 SQVTM and CDR2 ANQGSEA. The CDR3 extends over 15 amino acids. V lost 1 base, J lost 0 bases, and 12 bases lay in between. The CDR3 region is CSVEGPDRNQETQYF. The CDR3 DNA is TGCAGCGTTGAAGGACCCGACAGGAACCAAGAGACCCAGTACTTC.

This chain joins TRBV20-1 and TRBJ1-2; TRBD1 is a possible D gene (6 bases). In germline, CDR1 is DFQATT, CDR2 SNEGSKA (reference sequence). This CDR3 contains 15 residues. V lost 0 bases and J 3 bases, leaving 14 bases between the germline ends. The CDR3 coding sequence is TGCAGTGCTAGAGATTCGGGGGGCGTGGACTATGGCTACACCTTC. Translation: CSARDSGGVDYGYTF.